The 9 T cell receptor beta chains listed next were all sequenced from one sample in a study of blood T cell repertoires in COVID-19. The table came from immunoSEQ multiplex PCR; TCRdb's copy has only in-frame clones and leaves some out. The sample holds 150,000 to 200,000 clones, about 93% seen once. Sequencing was performed on peripheral blood. Receptors were obtained from a woman in her forties or fifties with acute or convalescent COVID-19.

The chain is built from TRBV7-4 and TRBJ2-1; 7 bases line up with TRBD1. There are 18 residues in the CDR3. The germline V gene has CDR1 SGHVT and CDR2 SQSDAQ. After removal of 0 bases from V and 0 bases from J, the junction contained 8 bases not matched to a gene. The CDR3 protein is CASSLASRQGSSYNEQFF. DNA for the CDR3: TGTGCCAGCAGCTTAGCGTCCCGACAGGGCAGCTCCTACAATGAGCAGTTCTTC.

V and J are TRBV11-1 and TRBJ1-4; 7 bases fit TRBD1. The CDR3 length is 13 residues. Germline V gene lookup returns CDR1 SGHAT and CDR2 FQDESV (reference sequence). Trimming at V came to 5 bases and at J to 5 bases, leaving 2 bases not matched to a gene. The CDR3 bases are TGTGCCAGCAGCCGACAGGGCAATGAAAAACTGTTTTTT. It is translated as CASSRQGNEKLFF.

The CDR3 here is CASSFPLRGGQGKISNQPQHF. The CDR3 DNA reads as TGTGCCAGCAGCTTCCCCCTCCGGGGGGGACAGGGGAAGATTAGCAATCAGCCCCAGCATTTT. The genes are TRBV7-6 and TRBJ1-5, with TRBD1 matching 10 bases. The V gene end was trimmed by 3 bases and the J gene end by 0 bases; junction bases not matched to a gene: 17. CDR1 is SGHVS, CDR2 FNYEAQ, per germline. The CDR3 extends over 21 amino acids.

The chain couples TRBV7-9 to TRBJ2-7; 8 nucleotides match TRBD1. The V segment lost 5 bases and the J segment 6 bases; nucleotides outside the gene matches: 12. Germline V lookup: CDR1 SEHNR, CDR2 FQNEAQ (reference sequence). The CDR3 length is 15 residues. The chain's CDR3 is CASSLGQGISGEQYF. The CDR3 DNA reads as TGTGCCAGCAGCCTAGGACAGGGAATATCCGGCGAGCAGTACTTC.

This clone was counted only a few times. The chain recombines TRBV15 with TRBJ1-5, with TRBD1 matching 7 bases. The CDR3 extends over 17 amino acids. V lost 5 bases, J lost 2 bases, and 12 bases stayed unmatched. Germline lookup yields CDR1 LNHNV and CDR2 YYDKDF (reference sequence). CDR3 region: CATSLRGQLAGNQPQHF. The DNA for the CDR3 is TGTGCCACCAGCCTCAGGGGACAGCTCGCCGGCAATCAGCCCCAGCATTTT.

Turning to this clone: Other DNA sequences within the sample encode an identical CDR3. The CDR3 sequence: CAWSVTGGNQPQHF. The CDR3 coding sequence is TGTGCCTGGAGTGTAACGGGTGGCAATCAGCCCCAGCATTTT. The rearrangement uses TRBV30 and TRBJ1-5, with D uncertain. The CDR3 is 14 residues long. Germline-derived CDR1 and CDR2 are GTSNPN and SVGIG (reference sequence). V was trimmed by 0 bases and J by 2 bases, leaving 8 bases between them.

Only a few counts were recorded for this clone. This sequence joins TRBV6-5 and TRBJ1-1, with D possibly matching TRBD1 (6 bases). This CDR3 is 12 amino acids long. V lost 11 bases, J lost 5 bases, and 15 bases lay in between. The V gene's germline CDR1 is MNHEY and CDR2 SVGAGI. The CDR3 DNA sequence: TGTGCCTTAGGGGGGGTGGGTACTGAAGCTTTCTTT. Protein product: CALGGVGTEAFF.

This chain uses TRBV28 with TRBJ1-2; TRBD1 matches 8 bases. CDR3 length: 14 residues. Per germline, CDR1 MDHEN and CDR2 SYDVKM. The V gene end was trimmed by 3 bases and the J gene end by 10 bases; junction bases not matched to a gene: 10. CDR3 protein: CASSFQGANTAYTF. The CDR3 bases are TGTGCCAGCAGTTTTCAGGGGGCTAATACCGCCTACACCTTC.

The chain couples TRBV3-1 (or the pseudogene TRBV3-2) to TRBJ1-2; D unclear. Germline V gene sequence: CDR1 LGHDT, CDR2 YNNKEL (reference sequence). V lost 2 bases and J lost 4, with 8 bases in between. The CDR3 is 13 amino acids. The CDR3 nucleotides read TGTGCCAGCAGCCAAACAGATTCCTATGGCTACACCTTC. Translation: CASSQTDSYGYTF.